Below, 11 T cell receptor beta chains from the same sample are listed, as sequenced in a study of CD4 T cells in relation to SARS-CoV-2 and coronaviruses. Profiling relied on immunoSEQ multiplex PCR, and the TCRdb table lists in-frame clones only, not all of them. The data hold 20,000 to 25,000 clones, with roughly 76% observed a single time. The unexposed donors gave CD4+ T cells in about 2011-2018, prior to COVID-19. CD4+ T cells were isolated from the cells after 10 days of culture. These receptors' targets are unknown. The material sequenced was CD4+ T cells from PBMCs, cultured in vitro. The source is a human donor in good health.

This clone was counted a single time. The chain employs TRBV6-6 and TRBJ1-6, with TRBD1 matching over 8 bases. The trim removed 5 bases at V and 7 bases at J, leaving 10 bases unmatched. Germline V CDR1 and CDR2: MNHNY, SVGAGI (reference sequence). This CDR3 has 16 residues. CDR3 in amino acids: CASSPDGGTGNSPLHF. The CDR3 DNA reads TGTGCCAGCAGTCCCGATGGCGGGACAGGAAATTCACCCCTCCACTTT.

The V and J genes are TRBV4-1 and TRBJ2-4, with D uncertain. The germline V and J ends were trimmed by 5 bases and 0 bases, with 11 bases remaining between them. The CDR3 spans 15 residues. The V gene's germline CDR1 is MGHRA and CDR2 YSYEKL. CDR3 protein: CASSNTVLAKNIQYF. CDR3 nucleotide sequence: TGCGCCAGCAGCAACACTGTGCTAGCCAAAAACATTCAGTACTTC.

The rearrangement links TRBV24-1 to TRBJ1-2, with D perhaps matching TRBD1 (5 bases). The CDR3 contains 12 residues. Germline V CDR1 and CDR2: KGHDR, SFDVKD. Trimming left V 5 bases short and J 4 bases short, with 7 bases between. The CDR3 region is CATSVDSYGYTF. DNA of the CDR3: TGTGCCACCAGTGTCGACAGCTATGGCTACACCTTC.

V and J are TRBV5-3 and TRBJ2-1; TRBD2 is a possible D gene (6 bases). TRBV5-3 is an open reading frame, and its role is uncertain. The CDR3 has 15 residues. Trimming pared 5 bases from V and 4 bases from J, leaving 16 bases between. The DNA for the CDR3 is TGTGCCAGAAGTACGTGGAGGGAAGGGTACAATGAGCAGTTCTTC. This gives the protein CARSTWREGYNEQFF.

The V and J genes are TRBV12-3 or TRBV12-4 and TRBJ2-7; unclear D gene. The CDR3 runs to 12 residues. The germline V and J ends were trimmed by 8 bases and 0 bases, with 8 bases remaining between them. The CDR3 DNA is TGTGCCAGCTCTAGGGACTCCTACGAGCAGTACTTC. Its translation is CASSRDSYEQYF.

This clone was recorded once. The chain links TRBV6-4 to TRBJ2-6; 11 bases fit TRBD1. The CDR3 is 18 amino acids. J lost 2 bases, V lost 6 bases, and 9 bases had no gene match. Germline-derived CDR1 and CDR2 are MRHNA and SNTAGT. This chain's CDR3 is CASSPEGQGEAGANVLTF. In nucleotides, the CDR3 is TGTGCCAGCAGCCCAGAGGGACAGGGGGAAGCTGGGGCCAACGTCCTGACTTTC.

Regarding this clone: At one boundary the junction diverges from the germline segment, which might be a read error. The rearrangement uses TRBV19 and TRBJ2-1, with 7 bases aligning to TRBD1. The length of the CDR3 is 13 residues. Germline V gene sequence: CDR1 LNHDA, CDR2 SQIVND (reference sequence). In DNA form, the CDR3 reads TGTACCAGTAGTACAGACAGGGAAAATGAGCAGTTCTTC. The encoded protein is CTSSTDRENEQFF.

V gene TRBV5-4 combines with J gene TRBJ2-7; 9 nucleotides line up with TRBD1. Per germline, CDR1 SGHNT and CDR2 YYREEE (reference sequence). Trimming at V came to 4 bases and at J to 3 bases, leaving 5 bases not matched to a gene. The CDR3 length is 14 residues. The CDR3 region is CASSRQGDNYEQYF. CDR3 sequence (DNA): TGTGCCAGCAGCAGACAGGGGGATAACTACGAGCAGTACTTC.

This clone was counted between two and nine times. This chain joins TRBV9 and TRBJ2-1; 7 nucleotides agree with TRBD1. In germline, CDR1 is SGDLS, CDR2 YYNGEE. The junction had 5 bases not matched to a gene; V was cut back by 1 base and J by 4 bases. CDR3 length: 15 residues. CDR3 DNA: TGTGCCAGCAGCGTATTGACAGGGTCATACAATGAGCAGTTCTTC. Residues: CASSVLTGSYNEQFF.

The chain combines TRBV11-1 with TRBJ2-7, with 7 nucleotides matching TRBD1. Unmatched junction bases numbered 1, after V lost 3 bases and J lost 2 bases. This CDR3 contains 13 residues. The germline V gene encodes CDR1 SGHAT and CDR2 FQDESV (reference sequence). CDR3 in amino acids: CASSLDRPYEQYF. As DNA, the CDR3 is TGTGCCAGCAGCTTGGACAGGCCCTACGAGCAGTACTTC.

Only a few counts were recorded for this clone. The genes are TRBV2 and TRBJ2-7; 13 bases are shared with TRBD2. Trimming at V came to 6 bases and at J to 1 base, leaving 3 bases not matched to a gene. CDR1 and CDR2 from the germline V gene are SNHLY and FYNNEI. The CDR3 covers 15 residues. The CDR3 DNA is TGTGCCAGCAGCGAACTAGCGGGGGGGTCCTACGAGCAGTACTTC. Translating gives CASSELAGGSYEQYF.